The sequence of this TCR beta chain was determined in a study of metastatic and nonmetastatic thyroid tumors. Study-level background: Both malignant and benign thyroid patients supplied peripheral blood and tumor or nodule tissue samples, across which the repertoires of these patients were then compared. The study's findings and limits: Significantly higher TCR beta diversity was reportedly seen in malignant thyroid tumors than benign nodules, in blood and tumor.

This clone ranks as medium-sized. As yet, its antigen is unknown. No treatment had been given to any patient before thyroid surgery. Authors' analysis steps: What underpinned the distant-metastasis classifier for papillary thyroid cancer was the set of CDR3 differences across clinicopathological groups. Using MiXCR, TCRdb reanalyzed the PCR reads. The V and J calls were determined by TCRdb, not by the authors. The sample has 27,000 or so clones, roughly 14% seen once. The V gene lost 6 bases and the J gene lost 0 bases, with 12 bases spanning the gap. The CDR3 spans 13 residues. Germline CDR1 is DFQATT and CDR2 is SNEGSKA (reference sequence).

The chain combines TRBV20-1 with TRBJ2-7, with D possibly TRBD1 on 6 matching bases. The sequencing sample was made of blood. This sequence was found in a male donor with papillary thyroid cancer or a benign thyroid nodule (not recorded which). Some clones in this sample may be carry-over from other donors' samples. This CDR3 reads CSARDTSSYEQYF. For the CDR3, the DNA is TGCAGTGCAAGGGACACCAGCTCCTACGAGCAGTACTTC.